This TCR beta chain was identified during a study of pediatric ulcerative colitis. The study, taken as a whole, reports: All ulcerative colitis patients, but no controls, carried two rectal clonotypes. Ulcerative colitis patients shared more blood-rectal clones than controls.

In regard to this clone: Its antigen is unknown.

Germline V gene sequence: CDR1 SQVTM, CDR2 ANQGSEA. The CDR3 runs 14 residues. Trimming removed 2 bases from V and 5 bases from J, with 13 bases in between. The table came from immunoSEQ multiplex PCR; TCRdb's copy has only in-frame clones and leaves some out. This sample carries over 4,000 clones, 90% to 95% of them seen once, and the ten largest clones take more than 0.95%. This clonotype originated in a boy aged 5-17 years who was a control in a study of pediatric ulcerative colitis. Sequencing used blood. The V call is TRBV29-1, the J call TRBJ2-1, with D possibly TRBD2 on 5 matching bases. The CDR3 sequence: CSVELVARNNEQFF. In DNA form, the CDR3 reads TGCAGCGTTGAACTGGTAGCGAGGAACAATGAGCAGTTCTTC.